Listed below are T cell receptor beta chains from one sample, sequenced in a study of response to subunit inactivated influenza vaccine. MiXCR, run by TCRdb on the RT-PCR reads, gives a single entry per CDR3 protein. The sample contains just under 550,000 distinct CDR3 sequences, approximately 24% of which appear only once. These data were likewise used in another study, on T cells expressing NK-cell markers.

Sequencing was performed on CD4+ T cells sorted from PBMCs, taken 12 days after vaccination. These receptors were collected from a man over 45 who received an inactivated influenza vaccine. Both conserved end residues are part of each CDR3. A D gene is named only where the DNA matches it firmly. Size is omitted from some rows. Given values are once, few, many or a class for expanded clones.

v_call	clone_size	j_call	d_call	cdr3_aa	cdr3_nt
TRBV5-1	-	TRBJ2-1	-	CASSFLLRGDEQFF	TGCGCCAGCAGCTTCCTGTTGAGGGGCGATGAGCAGTTCTTC
TRBV18	few	TRBJ2-2	TRBD2	CASSRRLAGQTNTGELFF	TGTGCCAGCTCACGCCGACTAGCGGGACAGACGAACACCGGGGAGCTGTTTTTT
TRBV28	few	TRBJ1-6	-	CASSAPLGGSSYNSPLHF	TGTGCCAGCAGTGCACCGTTGGGCGGGAGCTCCTATAATTCACCCCTCCACTTT
TRBV6-1	few	TRBJ2-7	-	CASSKAFPPGIYEQYF	TGTGCCAGCAGTAAGGCTTTTCCTCCAGGGATCTACGAGCAGTACTTC
TRBV28	few	TRBJ2-2	TRBD2	CASRPGLADRSTGELFF	TGTGCCAGCAGGCCGGGACTAGCGGATAGGAGCACCGGGGAGCTGTTTTTT
TRBV20-1	-	TRBJ2-7	-	CSASKRTYEQYF	TGCAGTGCTAGTAAGAGAACCTACGAGCAGTACTTC
TRBV5-1	-	TRBJ1-1	TRBD1	CASSSTGSYNTEAFF	TGCGCCAGCAGCTCGACAGGGTCATATAACACTGAAGCTTTCTTT
TRBV9	-	TRBJ2-5	TRBD2	CASSLGGGAMETQYF	TGTGCCAGCAGCCTGGGCGGGGGGGCCATGGAGACCCAGTACTTC
TRBV18	-	TRBJ2-3	-	CASSPSQGVADTQYF	TGTGCCAGCTCACCATCCCAGGGTGTAGCGGATACGCAGTATTTT
TRBV15	few	TRBJ2-5	TRBD2	CATSRGGRVETQYF	TGTGCCACCAGCAGAGGCGGGAGAGTAGAGACCCAGTACTTC
TRBV5-1	few	TRBJ2-7	TRBD1	CASRTGTGSREQYF	TGCGCCAGCAGGACCGGGACAGGGTCTAGAGAGCAGTACTTC
TRBV7-2	few	TRBJ2-2	TRBD2	CASSTRLAGRTGELFF	TGTGCCAGCAGCACTCGACTAGCGGGGCGCACCGGGGAGCTGTTTTTT
TRBV12-3/TRBV12-4	few	TRBJ1-5	TRBD1	CASSPGQGFDQPQHF	TGTGCCAGCAGTCCCGGACAGGGCTTTGATCAGCCCCAGCATTTT
TRBV12-3/TRBV12-4	-	TRBJ2-7	-	CASSLGKGASYEQYF	TGTGCCAGCAGTTTAGGTAAAGGGGCCTCCTACGAGCAGTACTTC
TRBV27	many	TRBJ2-7	TRBD2	CASSEGLANYEQYF	TGTGCCAGCAGTGAGGGACTAGCCAACTACGAGCAGTACTTC
TRBV28	many	TRBJ2-6	-	CASKVTGGANVLTF	TGTGCCAGCAAGGTGACGGGAGGGGCCAACGTCCTGACTTTC
TRBV12-5	few	TRBJ1-2	-	CASGLLGDGNYGYTF	TGTGCTAGTGGTTTGTTGGGGGATGGGAACTATGGCTACACCTTC
TRBV28	few	TRBJ2-3	TRBD2	CASSQGLGKGDTQYF	TGTGCCAGCAGCCAGGGACTAGGAAAGGGAGATACGCAGTATTTT
TRBV29-1	-	TRBJ2-1	-	CSVASAAAAGNEQFF	TGCAGCGTAGCCAGTGCAGCGGCGGCCGGCAATGAGCAGTTCTTC
TRBV18	-	TRBJ1-1	-	CASSPAGMSVGFEAFF	TGTGCCAGCTCACCGGCAGGGATGAGTGTCGGATTTGAAGCTTTCTTT
TRBV27	few	TRBJ1-3	TRBD1	CASSPRTGGSGNTIYF	TGTGCCAGCAGTCCCCGGACAGGGGGCAGTGGAAACACCATATATTTT
TRBV3-1	-	TRBJ1-2	-	CASSQSRDGGYTF	TGTGCCAGCAGCCAATCGAGGGACGGCGGCTACACCTTC
TRBV13	-	TRBJ2-6	TRBD2	CASRYLAGGSGANVLTF	TGTGCCAGCAGATACCTAGCGGGAGGGTCTGGGGCCAACGTCCTGACTTTC
TRBV27	-	TRBJ2-2	-	CASSLSSTGLGGELFF	TGTGCCAGCAGTTTATCATCGACGGGGCTCGGCGGGGAGCTGTTTTTT
TRBV7-8	few	TRBJ2-2	-	CASSLTRGTNTGELFF	TGTGCCAGCAGCTTAACCCGGGGGACCAACACCGGGGAGCTGTTTTTT
TRBV25-1	few	TRBJ2-1	-	CASSVISAGYEQFF	TGTGCCAGCAGTGTGATCTCAGCGGGTTATGAGCAGTTCTTC
TRBV28	few	TRBJ2-7	-	CATGTLREQYF	TGTGCCACCGGGACGTTGCGGGAGCAGTACTTC
TRBV5-1	few	TRBJ2-7	TRBD1	CASSFQPPGQRIYEQYF	TGCGCCAGCAGCTTTCAACCCCCGGGACAGAGAATCTACGAGCAGTACTTC
TRBV25-1	few	TRBJ2-7	-	CASSGRAGGNEQYF	TGTGCCAGCAGTGGTAGGGCAGGTGGGAACGAGCAGTACTTC
TRBV6-2/TRBV6-3	many	TRBJ2-7	-	CASSTLYEQYF	TGTGCCAGCAGTACCTTATACGAGCAGTACTTC
TRBV20-1	few	TRBJ1-6	TRBD1	CSARDERGQGYSPLHF	TGCAGTGCTAGAGATGAGCGGGGACAGGGGTATTCACCCCTCCACTTT
TRBV12-3/TRBV12-4	many	TRBJ2-1	TRBD2	CASNPSGILTTEQFF	TGTGCCAGCAACCCTAGCGGCATTCTAACAACTGAGCAGTTCTTC
TRBV7-9	few	TRBJ2-3	-	CASSLPQTPDTQYF	TGTGCCAGCAGCCTACCCCAAACTCCGGATACGCAGTATTTT
TRBV5-1	few	TRBJ2-6	-	CASSPGQSGANVLTF	TGTGCCAGCAGCCCGGGACAATCTGGGGCCAACGTCCTGACTTTC
TRBV5-1	-	TRBJ2-5	TRBD1	CASSVTGMETQYF	TGCGCCAGCAGCGTGACAGGGATGGAGACCCAGTACTTC
TRBV7-9	-	TRBJ2-7	TRBD1	CASSLAGTGSFEQYF	TGTGCCAGCAGCTTAGCGGGGACAGGCTCATTCGAGCAGTACTTC
TRBV3-1	-	TRBJ2-5	TRBD2	CASNERGGTETQYF	TGTGCCAGCAATGAGCGGGGGGGTACAGAGACCCAGTACTTC
TRBV30	-	TRBJ2-7	TRBD1	CAWSTGGFYEQYF	TGTGCCTGGTCGACAGGGGGCTTCTACGAGCAGTACTTC
TRBV12-3/TRBV12-4	few	TRBJ2-1	TRBD1	CASRRPGTVHNEQFF	TGTGCCAGCAGGCGTCCGGGGACAGTCCACAATGAGCAGTTCTTC
TRBV5-1	-	TRBJ1-1	TRBD1	CASSLGNRGQNTEAFF	TGCGCCAGCAGCCTCGGTAACAGGGGGCAGAACACTGAAGCTTTCTTT
TRBV6-5	-	TRBJ2-3	-	CASSYIGGATDTQYF	TGTGCCAGCAGTTACATCGGAGGAGCCACAGATACGCAGTATTTT
TRBV7-2	-	TRBJ1-3	-	CASSSQALIGNTIYF	TGTGCCAGCAGCTCACAGGCCCTCATTGGAAACACCATATATTTT
TRBV28	few	TRBJ2-3	TRBD2	CASSFGTSAGTQYF	TGTGCCAGCAGTTTCGGGACTAGTGCTGGTACGCAGTATTTT
TRBV5-1	few	TRBJ1-3	TRBD1	CASSLETWTGGLGNTIYF	TGCGCCAGCAGCTTGGAAACTTGGACAGGGGGCCTTGGAAACACCATATATTTT